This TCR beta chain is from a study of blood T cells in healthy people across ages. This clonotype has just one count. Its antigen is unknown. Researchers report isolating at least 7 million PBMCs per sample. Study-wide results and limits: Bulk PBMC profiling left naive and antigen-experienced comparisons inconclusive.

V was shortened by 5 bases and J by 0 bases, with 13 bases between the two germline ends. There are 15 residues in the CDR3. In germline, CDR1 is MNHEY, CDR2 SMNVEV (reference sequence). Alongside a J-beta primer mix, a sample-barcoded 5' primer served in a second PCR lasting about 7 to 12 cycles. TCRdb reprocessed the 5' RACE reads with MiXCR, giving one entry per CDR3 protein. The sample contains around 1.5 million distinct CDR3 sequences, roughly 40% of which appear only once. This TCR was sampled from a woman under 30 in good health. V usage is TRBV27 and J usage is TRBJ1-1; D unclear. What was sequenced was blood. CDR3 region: CASSPPGLLNTEAFF. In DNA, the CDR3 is TGTGCCAGCAGTCCCCCCGGGCTACTGAACACTGAAGCTTTCTTT.